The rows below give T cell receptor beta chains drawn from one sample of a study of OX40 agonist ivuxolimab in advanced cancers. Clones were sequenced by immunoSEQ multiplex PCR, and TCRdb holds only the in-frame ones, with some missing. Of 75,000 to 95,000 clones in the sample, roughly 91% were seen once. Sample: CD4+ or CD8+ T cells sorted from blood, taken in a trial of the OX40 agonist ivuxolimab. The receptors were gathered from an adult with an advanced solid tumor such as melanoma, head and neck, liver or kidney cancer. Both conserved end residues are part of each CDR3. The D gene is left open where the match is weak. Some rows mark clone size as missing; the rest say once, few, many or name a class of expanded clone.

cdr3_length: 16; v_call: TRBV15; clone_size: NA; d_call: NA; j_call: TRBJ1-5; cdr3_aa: CATSRDPGYSNQPQHF; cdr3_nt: TGTGCCACCAGCAGAGATCCCGGCTATAGCAATCAGCCCCAGCATTTT
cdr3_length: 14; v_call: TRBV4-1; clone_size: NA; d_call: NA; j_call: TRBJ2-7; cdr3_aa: CASSQDLGIRAQYF; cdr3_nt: TGCGCCAGCAGCCAAGACCTGGGGATACGAGCGCAGTACTTC
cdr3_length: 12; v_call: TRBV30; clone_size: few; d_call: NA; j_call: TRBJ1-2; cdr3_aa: CAWSVANYGYTF; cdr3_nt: TGTGCCTGGAGCGTCGCAAACTATGGCTACACCTTC
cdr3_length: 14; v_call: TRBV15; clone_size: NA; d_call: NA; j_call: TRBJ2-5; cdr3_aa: CATSREGVQETQYF; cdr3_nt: TGTGCCACCAGCAGAGAGGGAGTACAAGAGACCCAGTACTTC
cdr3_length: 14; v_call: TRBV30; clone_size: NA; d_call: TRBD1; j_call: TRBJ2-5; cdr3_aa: CAWSMWDREETQYF; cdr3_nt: TGTGCCTGGAGTATGTGGGACAGGGAAGAGACCCAGTACTTC
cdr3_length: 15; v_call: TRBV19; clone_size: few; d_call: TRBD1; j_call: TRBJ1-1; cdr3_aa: CASSIPGQGVAEAFF; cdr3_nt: TGTGCCAGTAGTATACCAGGACAGGGGGTCGCTGAAGCTTTCTTT
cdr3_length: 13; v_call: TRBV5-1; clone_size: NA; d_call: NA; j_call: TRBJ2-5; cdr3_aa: CASSFLEAETQYF; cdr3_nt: TGCGCCAGCAGCTTCTTAGAGGCGGAGACCCAGTACTTC
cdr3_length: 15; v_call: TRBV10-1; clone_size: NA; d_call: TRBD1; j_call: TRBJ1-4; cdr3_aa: CASSPRTGGREKLFF; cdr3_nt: TGCGCCAGCAGCCCCCGGACAGGGGGCCGAGAAAAACTGTTTTTT
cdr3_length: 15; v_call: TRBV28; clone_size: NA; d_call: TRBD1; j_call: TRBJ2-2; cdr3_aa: CASLTTGGSTGELFF; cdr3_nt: TGTGCCAGCCTAACGACAGGGGGTAGCACCGGGGAGCTGTTTTTT
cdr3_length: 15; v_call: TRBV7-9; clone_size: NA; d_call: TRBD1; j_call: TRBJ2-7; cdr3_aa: CASSLGGGAVHEQYF; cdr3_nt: TGTGCCAGCAGCTTAGGAGGGGGCGCAGTGCACGAGCAGTACTTC
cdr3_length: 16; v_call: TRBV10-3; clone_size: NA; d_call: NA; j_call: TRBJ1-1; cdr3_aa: CAISESTADMNTEAFF; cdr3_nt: TGTGCCATCAGTGAGTCGACAGCTGACATGAACACTGAAGCTTTCTTT
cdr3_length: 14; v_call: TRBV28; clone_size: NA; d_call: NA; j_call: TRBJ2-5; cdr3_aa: CASSLGPIQETQYF; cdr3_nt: TGTGCCAGCAGTTTGGGACCCATCCAAGAGACCCAGTACTTC
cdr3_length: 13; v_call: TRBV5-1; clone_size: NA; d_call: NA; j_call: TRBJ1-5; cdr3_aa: CASSLGDGGSQHF; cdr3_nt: TGCGCCAGCAGCTTGGGGGACGGCGGTTCCCAGCATTTT
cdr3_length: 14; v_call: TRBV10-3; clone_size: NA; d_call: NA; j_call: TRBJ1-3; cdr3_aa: CAIKTGNSGNTIYF; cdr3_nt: TGTGCCATCAAAACCGGAAACTCTGGAAACACCATATATTTT
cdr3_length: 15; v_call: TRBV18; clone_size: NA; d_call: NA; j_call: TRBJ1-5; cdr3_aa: CASSPLGTTNQPQHF; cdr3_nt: TGTGCCAGCTCACCTCTAGGGACAACTAATCAGCCCCAGCATTTT
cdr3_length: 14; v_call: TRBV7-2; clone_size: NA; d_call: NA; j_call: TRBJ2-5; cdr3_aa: CASSLAGSRETQYF; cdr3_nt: TGTGCCAGCAGCTTAGCAGGGTCTAGGGAGACCCAGTACTTC
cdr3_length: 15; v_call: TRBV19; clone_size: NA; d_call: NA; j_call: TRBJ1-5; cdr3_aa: CASTLALGSNQPQHF; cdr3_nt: TGTGCCAGTACCCTGGCTCTGGGCAGCAATCAGCCCCAGCATTTT
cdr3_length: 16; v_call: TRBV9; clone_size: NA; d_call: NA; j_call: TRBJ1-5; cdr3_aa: CASSSGGAESHQPQHF; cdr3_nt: TGTGCCAGCAGCTCTGGGGGGGCGGAAAGTCATCAGCCCCAGCATTTT
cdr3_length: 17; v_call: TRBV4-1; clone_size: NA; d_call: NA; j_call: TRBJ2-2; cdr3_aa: CASSQSGWGANTGELFF; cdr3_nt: TGCGCCAGCAGCCAAAGCGGCTGGGGCGCGAACACCGGGGAGCTGTTTTTT
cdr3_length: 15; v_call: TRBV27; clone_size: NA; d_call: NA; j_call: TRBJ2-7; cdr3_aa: CASSLFPGGPYEQYF; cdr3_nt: TGTGCCAGCAGTTTATTCCCCGGGGGCCCCTACGAGCAGTACTTC
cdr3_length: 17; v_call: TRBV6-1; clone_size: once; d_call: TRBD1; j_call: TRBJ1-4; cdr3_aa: CASSARDRVVTNEKLFF; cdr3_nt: TGTGCCAGCAGTGCCCGGGACAGGGTTGTAACTAATGAAAAACTGTTTTTT
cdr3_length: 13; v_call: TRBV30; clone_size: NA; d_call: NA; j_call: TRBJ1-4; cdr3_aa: CAWSPRANEKLFF; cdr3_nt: TGTGCCTGGAGCCCTCGGGCTAATGAAAAACTGTTTTTT